The rows below give T cell receptor beta chains drawn from one sample of a study of T cell repertoires in cytomegalovirus infection. TCRdb recomputed calls from the reads with MiXCR, one row per CDR3 protein. The repertoire has 200,000 or so distinct CDR3 sequences, approximately 30% of them found once; the top ten carry 31%. Sequencing used PBMCs. Every receptor here comes from a human donor in good health (CMV status not recorded). Some clones in this sample may be carry-over from other donors' samples. CDR3s include the opening cysteine and the closing phenylalanine or tryptophan. The order of the fields is D gene, J gene, clone size, V gene, CDR3 protein, CDR3 DNA. D genes are given only for firm matches. Only part of the rows carry a size: once, few, many, or a class if the clone is expanded.

D gene: TRBD1; J gene: TRBJ1-5; clone size: NA; V gene: TRBV5-1; CDR3 protein: CASSLEQGNQPQHF; CDR3 DNA: TGCGCCAGCAGCTTGGAACAGGGGAATCAGCCCCAGCATTTT
D gene: NA; J gene: TRBJ1-5; clone size: few; V gene: TRBV19; CDR3 protein: CASSPIFGGGSNQPQHF; CDR3 DNA: TGTGCCAGTAGCCCGATTTTTGGGGGCGGGAGCAATCAGCCCCAGCATTTT
D gene: NA; J gene: TRBJ1-1; clone size: many; V gene: TRBV28; CDR3 protein: CASRGSGNTEAFF; CDR3 DNA: TGTGCCAGCAGGGGGTCAGGAAACACTGAAGCTTTCTTT
D gene: TRBD1; J gene: TRBJ2-1; clone size: NA; V gene: TRBV4-1; CDR3 protein: CASSLGQGAVWNEQFF; CDR3 DNA: TGCGCCAGCAGCCTCGGACAGGGGGCTGTGTGGAATGAGCAGTTCTTC
D gene: NA; J gene: TRBJ2-2; clone size: many; V gene: TRBV12-3/TRBV12-4; CDR3 protein: CASSYRTVAGELFF; CDR3 DNA: TGTGCCAGCAGCTACCGGACGGTGGCCGGGGAGCTGTTTTTT
D gene: NA; J gene: TRBJ1-4; clone size: NA; V gene: TRBV29-1; CDR3 protein: CSVVLTLGEKLFF; CDR3 DNA: TGCAGCGTTGTGTTGACCCTTGGGGAAAAACTGTTTTTT
D gene: NA; J gene: TRBJ1-5; clone size: many; V gene: TRBV7-2; CDR3 protein: CASTGGGTSNQPQHF; CDR3 DNA: TGTGCCAGCACCGGGGGAGGGACTAGCAATCAGCCCCAGCATTTT
D gene: NA; J gene: TRBJ2-5; clone size: NA; V gene: TRBV6-5; CDR3 protein: CASSPLGVGEETQYF; CDR3 DNA: TGTGCCAGCTCACCCCTTGGTGTAGGGGAAGAGACCCAGTACTTC
D gene: NA; J gene: TRBJ2-5; clone size: many; V gene: TRBV7-2; CDR3 protein: CASSLVRGNQETQYF; CDR3 DNA: TGTGCCAGCAGCTTAGTTCGGGGGAACCAAGAGACCCAGTACTTC
D gene: NA; J gene: TRBJ1-5; clone size: NA; V gene: TRBV20-1; CDR3 protein: CSARVAGNQPQHF; CDR3 DNA: TGCAGTGCTAGAGTGGCAGGTAATCAGCCCCAGCATTTT
D gene: TRBD1; J gene: TRBJ1-2; clone size: NA; V gene: TRBV5-6; CDR3 protein: CASRAGQDYGYTF; CDR3 DNA: TGTGCCAGCAGGGCGGGACAGGACTATGGCTACACCTTC
D gene: TRBD1; J gene: TRBJ2-7; clone size: NA; V gene: TRBV6-5; CDR3 protein: CASRRGQGNYEQYF; CDR3 DNA: TGTGCCAGCAGACGCGGACAGGGAAACTACGAGCAGTACTTC
D gene: NA; J gene: TRBJ1-5; clone size: NA; V gene: TRBV5-1; CDR3 protein: CASSNSGAADQPQHF; CDR3 DNA: TGCGCCAGCAGCAACTCCGGGGCCGCAGATCAGCCCCAGCATTTT
D gene: TRBD2; J gene: TRBJ2-1; clone size: NA; V gene: TRBV5-1; CDR3 protein: CASSMTSGGGNEQFF; CDR3 DNA: TGCGCCAGCAGTATGACTAGCGGGGGGGGGAATGAGCAGTTCTTC
D gene: TRBD2; J gene: TRBJ2-1; clone size: few; V gene: TRBV11-2; CDR3 protein: CASLSSGAISYNEQFF; CDR3 DNA: TGTGCCAGCTTAAGTAGCGGGGCCATCTCCTACAATGAGCAGTTCTTC
D gene: NA; J gene: TRBJ2-3; clone size: few; V gene: TRBV11-2; CDR3 protein: CASTRGRENTQYF; CDR3 DNA: TGTGCCAGCACCCGAGGCAGGGAAAATACGCAGTATTTT
D gene: NA; J gene: TRBJ2-3; clone size: many; V gene: TRBV12-3/TRBV12-4; CDR3 protein: CASSLGPTDTQYF; CDR3 DNA: TGTGCCAGCAGCTTAGGCCCCACAGATACGCAGTATTTT
D gene: TRBD2; J gene: TRBJ2-5; clone size: few; V gene: TRBV2; CDR3 protein: CASRHSSGGPQETQYF; CDR3 DNA: TGTGCCAGCAGACACTCTAGCGGGGGGCCTCAAGAGACCCAGTACTTC
D gene: NA; J gene: TRBJ2-7; clone size: few; V gene: TRBV7-2; CDR3 protein: CASSPQVVYEQYF; CDR3 DNA: TGTGCCAGCAGCCCCCAGGTGGTATACGAGCAGTACTTC
D gene: NA; J gene: TRBJ1-1; clone size: few; V gene: TRBV29-1; CDR3 protein: CSVVRDADTEAFF; CDR3 DNA: TGCAGCGTTGTGAGGGATGCGGACACTGAAGCTTTCTTT
D gene: NA; J gene: TRBJ1-1; clone size: few; V gene: TRBV6-2/TRBV6-3; CDR3 protein: CASSYDGFMNTEAFF; CDR3 DNA: TGTGCCAGCAGTTACGACGGGTTTATGAACACTGAAGCTTTCTTT
D gene: NA; J gene: TRBJ1-1; clone size: NA; V gene: TRBV19; CDR3 protein: CASTFGLGQNTEAFF; CDR3 DNA: TGTGCCAGTACCTTTGGGTTGGGGCAGAACACTGAAGCTTTCTTT
D gene: NA; J gene: TRBJ2-3; clone size: few; V gene: TRBV6-2/TRBV6-3; CDR3 protein: CASSSGETGYF; CDR3 DNA: TGTGCCAGCAGTTCAGGGGAGACAGGGTATTTT
D gene: NA; J gene: TRBJ2-3; clone size: few; V gene: TRBV12-3/TRBV12-4; CDR3 protein: CASSSSYTQYF; CDR3 DNA: TGTGCCAGCAGTTCCTCATATACGCAGTATTTT
D gene: TRBD1; J gene: TRBJ1-6; clone size: few; V gene: TRBV5-1; CDR3 protein: CASSPGTENSPLHF; CDR3 DNA: TGCGCCAGCAGCCCCGGGACAGAGAATTCACCCCTCCACTTT
D gene: TRBD1; J gene: TRBJ2-1; clone size: NA; V gene: TRBV7-3; CDR3 protein: CASSSAGTGGDEQFF; CDR3 DNA: TGTGCCAGCAGCAGCGCCGGGACAGGGGGCGATGAGCAGTTCTTC
D gene: NA; J gene: TRBJ1-2; clone size: NA; V gene: TRBV11-2; CDR3 protein: CASSLDRGGNYGYTF; CDR3 DNA: TGTGCCAGCAGCTTAGATCGAGGAGGGAACTATGGCTACACCTTC
D gene: NA; J gene: TRBJ1-5; clone size: NA; V gene: TRBV23-1; CDR3 protein: CASSQKQGTNQPQHF; CDR3 DNA: TGCGCCAGCAGTCAAAAACAGGGCACCAATCAGCCCCAGCATTTT
D gene: NA; J gene: TRBJ1-4; clone size: few; V gene: TRBV7-2; CDR3 protein: CASSLGGPNEKLFF; CDR3 DNA: TGTGCCAGCAGCTTGGGGGGGCCTAATGAAAAACTGTTTTTT
D gene: TRBD2; J gene: TRBJ2-5; clone size: NA; V gene: TRBV5-1; CDR3 protein: CASLRGGADETQYF; CDR3 DNA: TGCGCCAGCCTACGCGGGGGGGCCGATGAGACCCAGTACTTC
D gene: NA; J gene: TRBJ2-5; clone size: NA; V gene: TRBV7-2; CDR3 protein: CANSRAEGLKETQYF; CDR3 DNA: TGTGCAAACAGCCGTGCGGAGGGCTTAAAAGAGACCCAGTACTTC
D gene: TRBD1; J gene: TRBJ1-2; clone size: NA; V gene: TRBV25-1; CDR3 protein: CASSEWGTGNGYTF; CDR3 DNA: TGTGCCAGCAGTGAATGGGGGACAGGGAATGGCTACACCTTC
D gene: NA; J gene: TRBJ1-1; clone size: many; V gene: TRBV7-2; CDR3 protein: CASSLDSGRNEAFF; CDR3 DNA: TGTGCCAGCAGCTTAGACTCAGGCAGAAATGAAGCTTTCTTT
D gene: NA; J gene: TRBJ1-5; clone size: many; V gene: TRBV12-3/TRBV12-4; CDR3 protein: CASSPGRGPNQPQHF; CDR3 DNA: TGTGCCAGCAGCCCTGGGAGGGGACCCAATCAGCCCCAGCATTTT
D gene: NA; J gene: TRBJ2-3; clone size: NA; V gene: TRBV5-1; CDR3 protein: CASSLNDLRDTQYF; CDR3 DNA: TGCGCCAGCAGCTTGAACGACCTCAGGGATACGCAGTATTTT
D gene: TRBD2; J gene: TRBJ2-7; clone size: few; V gene: TRBV7-2; CDR3 protein: CASSWTSGGEQYF; CDR3 DNA: TGTGCCAGCAGCTGGACTAGCGGAGGGGAGCAGTACTTC
D gene: TRBD1; J gene: TRBJ1-4; clone size: many; V gene: TRBV4-3; CDR3 protein: CASSQAGTATNEKLFF; CDR3 DNA: TGCGCCAGCAGCCAGGCAGGGACAGCAACTAATGAAAAACTGTTTTTT
D gene: TRBD2; J gene: TRBJ2-5; clone size: many; V gene: TRBV12-3/TRBV12-4; CDR3 protein: CASSQPRGGGAGETQYF; CDR3 DNA: TGTGCCAGCAGCCAGCCTAGGGGCGGGGGGGCAGGAGAGACCCAGTACTTC
D gene: TRBD2; J gene: TRBJ2-7; clone size: few; V gene: TRBV5-5; CDR3 protein: CASSLELAGVYEQYF; CDR3 DNA: TGTGCCAGCAGCTTGGAGCTAGCGGGGGTCTACGAGCAGTACTTC
D gene: TRBD2; J gene: TRBJ2-5; clone size: many; V gene: TRBV12-3/TRBV12-4; CDR3 protein: CASSLGPPAGGGETQYF; CDR3 DNA: TGTGCCAGCAGTTTAGGTCCTCCCGCGGGGGGAGGAGAGACCCAGTACTTC
D gene: NA; J gene: TRBJ1-1; clone size: few; V gene: TRBV12-5; CDR3 protein: CASGPPRQHSYEEAFF; CDR3 DNA: TGTGCTAGTGGCCCCCCCAGGCAGCACTCTTACGAAGAAGCTTTCTTT
D gene: NA; J gene: TRBJ2-1; clone size: NA; V gene: TRBV7-3; CDR3 protein: CASSSSGGKEQFF; CDR3 DNA: TGTGCCAGCAGCTCTTCGGGGGGCAAGGAGCAGTTCTTC
D gene: TRBD1; J gene: TRBJ1-6; clone size: few; V gene: TRBV10-3; CDR3 protein: CAISAGTGFVSPLHF; CDR3 DNA: TGTGCCATCAGCGCCGGGACAGGGTTTGTATCACCCCTCCACTTT
D gene: TRBD2; J gene: TRBJ2-3; clone size: NA; V gene: TRBV6-4; CDR3 protein: CASSKSGGATDTQYF; CDR3 DNA: TGTGCCAGCAGTAAGAGCGGGGGGGCCACAGATACGCAGTATTTT
D gene: NA; J gene: TRBJ1-2; clone size: NA; V gene: TRBV10-3; CDR3 protein: CAISESTAFNYGYTF; CDR3 DNA: TGTGCCATCAGTGAGTCGACAGCCTTTAACTATGGCTACACCTTC
D gene: TRBD1; J gene: TRBJ2-7; clone size: NA; V gene: TRBV7-1; CDR3 protein: CASGDSVLSYEQYF; CDR3 DNA: TGTGCCAGCGGGGACAGCGTCCTCTCCTACGAGCAGTACTTC
D gene: TRBD2; J gene: TRBJ2-3; clone size: few; V gene: TRBV7-2; CDR3 protein: CASSLLAGSTDTQYF; CDR3 DNA: TGTGCCAGCAGCTTACTAGCGGGAAGCACAGATACGCAGTATTTT
D gene: TRBD1; J gene: TRBJ2-3; clone size: few; V gene: TRBV29-1; CDR3 protein: CSGGHRTGTSTDTQYF; CDR3 DNA: TGCAGCGGGGGGCACCGGACAGGGACTAGCACAGATACGCAGTATTTT
D gene: NA; J gene: TRBJ2-2; clone size: few; V gene: TRBV5-1; CDR3 protein: CASSLAGGRSNTGELFF; CDR3 DNA: TGCGCCAGCAGCTTGGCCGGGGGACGGTCGAACACCGGGGAGCTGTTTTTT
D gene: NA; J gene: TRBJ2-2; clone size: NA; V gene: TRBV20-1; CDR3 protein: CSASGLGTENTGELFF; CDR3 DNA: TGCAGTGCTAGTGGCTTGGGTACAGAGAACACCGGGGAGCTGTTTTTT
D gene: NA; J gene: TRBJ2-5; clone size: few; V gene: TRBV2; CDR3 protein: CASSDGGVETQYF; CDR3 DNA: TGTGCCAGCAGTGATGGTGGGGTAGAGACCCAGTACTTC
D gene: TRBD1; J gene: TRBJ2-3; clone size: few; V gene: TRBV11-3; CDR3 protein: CASSGDRGHTQYF; CDR3 DNA: TGTGCCAGCAGCGGGGACAGGGGGCATACGCAGTATTTT
D gene: NA; J gene: TRBJ1-1; clone size: many; V gene: TRBV6-6; CDR3 protein: CASADYRVNTEAFF; CDR3 DNA: TGTGCCAGCGCCGACTACAGGGTCAACACTGAAGCTTTCTTT
D gene: NA; J gene: TRBJ2-5; clone size: NA; V gene: TRBV29-1; CDR3 protein: CSVDPTARETQYF; CDR3 DNA: TGCAGCGTTGATCCAACCGCCCGAGAGACCCAGTACTTC
D gene: NA; J gene: TRBJ2-7; clone size: few; V gene: TRBV2; CDR3 protein: CASKGTSSRYEQYF; CDR3 DNA: TGTGCCAGCAAGGGTACATCCTCGCGCTACGAGCAGTACTTC
D gene: NA; J gene: TRBJ2-5; clone size: NA; V gene: TRBV11-2; CDR3 protein: CASSLDWETQYF; CDR3 DNA: TGTGCCAGCAGCTTAGATTGGGAGACCCAGTACTTC
D gene: NA; J gene: TRBJ2-2; clone size: few; V gene: TRBV7-3; CDR3 protein: CASSPRGANTGELFF; CDR3 DNA: TGTGCCAGCAGCCCAAGGGGGGCTAACACCGGGGAGCTGTTTTTT